These 9 T cell receptor beta chains were all obtained from the same sample, sequenced in a study of blood T cell repertoires in COVID-19. Some clones are missing from TCRdb's copy, which holds only in-frame ones; the method was immunoSEQ multiplex PCR. The table lists some 200,000 clones, roughly 79% of them singletons. What was sequenced was peripheral blood. The receptors originated from a human donor with acute or convalescent COVID-19. The donor label of this sample is uncertain.

This chain links TRBV7-3 with TRBJ1-5; TRBD1 agrees at 7 bases. Germline loops: CDR1 SGHTA, CDR2 FQGTGA. The CDR3 runs 20 residues. The V and J ends lost 1 base and 0 bases, in that order; junction bases with no gene match: 15. The CDR3 is CASSLSGDRVGVYSNQPQHF. The CDR3 DNA sequence: TGTGCCAGCAGCTTAAGTGGTGACAGGGTGGGGGTTTATAGCAATCAGCCCCAGCATTTT.

The rearrangement links TRBV11-2 to TRBJ1-1; D ambiguous. Trimming removed 4 bases at V and 4 bases at J, with 19 bases between. CDR3 length: 16 amino acids. Germline lookup yields CDR1 SGHAT and CDR2 FQNNGV. The CDR3 sequence: CASSSGRGEQRTEAFF. The CDR3, as DNA: TGTGCCAGCAGCTCAGGCCGCGGGGAGCAGCGCACTGAAGCTTTCTTT.

The V and J genes are TRBV19 and TRBJ1-1, with 12 positions matching TRBD1. The CDR3 is 17 residues long. V lost 4 bases and J lost 1; bases outside the gene matches: 7. Per germline, CDR1 LNHDA and CDR2 SQIVND (reference sequence). As DNA, the CDR3 is TGTGCCAGTAGTAGGGGGACAGGGGGCGACAGGAACACTGAAGCTTTCTTT. It yields the protein CASSRGTGGDRNTEAFF.

The V call is TRBV9, the J call TRBJ1-2, with 11 bases that match TRBD1. CDR3 length: 15 residues. With V trimmed by 6 bases and J by 8 bases, 12 bases remained unmatched. CDR1 SGDLS and CDR2 YYNGEE come from the germline V gene. Here the CDR3 DNA reads TGTGCCAGCACCCGGACAGGGGGCTTATCTTTGGGCTACACCTTC. Encoded protein: CASTRTGGLSLGYTF.

The rearrangement uses TRBV7-2 and TRBJ2-3, with D perhaps TRBD2 (7 bases). This CDR3 region has 15 residues. Trimming stripped 6 bases from V and 3 bases from J, with 16 bases between. The germline CDR1 and CDR2 sequences are SGHTA and FQGNSA. Here the CDR3 reads CASRERGAGTDTQYF. The CDR3 DNA is TGTGCCAGCAGGGAACGGGGGGCTGGTACAGATACGCAGTATTTT.

The chain employs TRBV9 and TRBJ1-3; perhaps TRBD1 as D (6 bases). CDR3 length: 17 residues. The V gene's germline CDR1 is SGDLS and CDR2 YYNGEE. V was cut by 3 bases and J by 3 bases, with 19 bases left in between. CDR3 residues: CASSASRGNLGGNTIYF. As DNA, the CDR3 is TGTGCCAGCAGCGCCTCTAGGGGGAACTTGGGTGGAAACACCATATATTTT.

The V gene is TRBV5-1, the J gene TRBJ2-5; 7 bases are a match to TRBD2. The CDR3 has 14 residues. Germline V gene lookup returns CDR1 SGHRS and CDR2 YFSETQ. Germline trimming cut 3 bases from V and 1 base from J; bases unmatched to any gene: 3. The CDR3 nucleotides are TGCGCCAGCAGCTGGGGGGGATCCCAAGAGACCCAGTACTTC. It is translated as CASSWGGSQETQYF.

V and J are TRBV4-2 and TRBJ1-3, with 7 bases that match TRBD1. Per the germline V gene, CDR1 is LGHNA and CDR2 is YNFKEQ. The CDR3 contains 16 residues. The ends lost 1 base at V and 7 bases at J; junction bases unmatched: 10. The DNA of the CDR3 is TGTGCCAGCAGCCAAGTTTCCGGACAGGCGTTTAACACCATATATTTT. This gives the protein CASSQVSGQAFNTIYF.

The CDR3 nucleotides are TGCGCCAGCAGCCCCAATTCCGGGGGACAGGTAGCCGAGCAGTACTTC. Translating it yields CASSPNSGGQVAEQYF. The rearrangement links TRBV5-1 to TRBJ2-7; TRBD1 matches at 8 bases. This CDR3 region has 16 residues. V lost 4 bases and J lost 6; bases outside the gene matches: 15. From germline, CDR1 is SGHRS and CDR2 YFSETQ.